The rows below give T cell receptor beta chains drawn from one sample of a study of OX40 agonist ivuxolimab in advanced cancers. Clones were sequenced by immunoSEQ multiplex PCR, and TCRdb holds only the in-frame ones, with some missing. The data show 65,000 to 90,000 clones, roughly 78% seen once. The sequences come from CD4+ or CD8+ T cells sorted from blood, collected in a trial of the OX40 agonist ivuxolimab. All receptors derive from an adult with an advanced solid tumor such as melanoma, head and neck, liver or kidney cancer. The CDR3 runs from the conserved cysteine through the conserved F or W. The order of the fields is clone size, J gene, V gene, D gene, CDR3 protein, CDR3 DNA. A D gene is named only where the DNA matches it firmly. Size tells how often a clone was seen (once, few, many) or the class of an expanded clone, and some rows leave it out.

abundance: once; j_gene: TRBJ1-4; v_gene: TRBV7-2; d_gene: -; CDR3aa: CASSFGTGEKLFF; CDR3nt: TGTGCCAGCAGCTTCGGGACTGGAGAAAAACTGTTTTTT
abundance: -; j_gene: TRBJ2-3; v_gene: TRBV7-9; d_gene: TRBD2; CDR3aa: CASSLGLASTDTQYF; CDR3nt: TGTGCCAGCAGCTTGGGACTAGCGAGCACAGATACGCAGTATTTT
abundance: -; j_gene: TRBJ2-7; v_gene: TRBV18; d_gene: -; CDR3aa: CASSPWIGQEGYF; CDR3nt: TGTGCCAGCTCACCATGGATAGGGCAGGAGGGGTACTTC
abundance: -; j_gene: TRBJ1-5; v_gene: TRBV18; d_gene: -; CDR3aa: CASSPGENQPQHF; CDR3nt: TGTGCCAGCTCACCGGGGGAAAATCAGCCCCAGCATTTT
abundance: -; j_gene: TRBJ1-5; v_gene: TRBV2; d_gene: -; CDR3aa: CASSRDNNQPQHF; CDR3nt: TGTGCCAGCAGCCGGGACAACAATCAGCCCCAGCATTTT
abundance: -; j_gene: TRBJ1-5; v_gene: TRBV19; d_gene: TRBD1; CDR3aa: CASSIRTGVSNQPQHF; CDR3nt: TGTGCCAGTAGTATCCGCACAGGGGTGAGCAATCAGCCCCAGCATTTT
abundance: -; j_gene: TRBJ2-7; v_gene: TRBV28; d_gene: -; CDR3aa: CASTSGHSHYEQYF; CDR3nt: TGTGCCAGCACCTCGGGACATTCCCACTACGAGCAGTACTTC
abundance: -; j_gene: TRBJ2-5; v_gene: TRBV7-9; d_gene: -; CDR3aa: CASSLATSQETQYF; CDR3nt: TGTGCCAGCAGCTTAGCGACTAGCCAAGAGACCCAGTACTTC
abundance: -; j_gene: TRBJ2-7; v_gene: TRBV5-1; d_gene: TRBD1; CDR3aa: CASSPGQGVRDYEQYF; CDR3nt: TGCGCCAGCAGCCCCGGACAGGGCGTGAGGGATTACGAGCAGTACTTC
abundance: -; j_gene: TRBJ2-3; v_gene: TRBV2; d_gene: TRBD2; CDR3aa: CASRQTGLAIDTQYF; CDR3nt: TGTGCCAGCAGGCAAACGGGACTAGCCATAGATACGCAGTATTTT
abundance: once; j_gene: TRBJ2-5; v_gene: TRBV28; d_gene: -; CDR3aa: CASSLGGRETQYF; CDR3nt: TGTGCCAGCAGTTTGGGGGGAAGGGAGACCCAGTACTTC
abundance: -; j_gene: TRBJ2-7; v_gene: TRBV10-3; d_gene: -; CDR3aa: CAISGKDTGYEQYF; CDR3nt: TGTGCCATCAGTGGTAAGGACACCGGTTACGAGCAGTACTTC
abundance: -; j_gene: TRBJ2-2; v_gene: TRBV19; d_gene: TRBD2; CDR3aa: CASSMSPYRAGGNTGELFF; CDR3nt: TGTGCCAGTAGTATGTCCCCATACCGAGCGGGAGGGAACACCGGGGAGCTGTTTTTT
abundance: -; j_gene: TRBJ1-2; v_gene: TRBV27; d_gene: -; CDR3aa: CASSPRTGVNYGYTF; CDR3nt: TGTGCCAGCAGTCCCCGGACGGGGGTTAACTATGGCTACACCTTC
abundance: -; j_gene: TRBJ2-3; v_gene: TRBV19; d_gene: -; CDR3aa: CASSPPGVGDTQYF; CDR3nt: TGTGCCAGTAGTCCCCCGGGAGTAGGAGATACGCAGTATTTT
abundance: -; j_gene: TRBJ1-1; v_gene: TRBV11-3; d_gene: -; CDR3aa: CASSSNTGANTEAFF; CDR3nt: TGTGCCAGCAGCTCCAACACGGGGGCGAACACTGAAGCTTTCTTT
abundance: -; j_gene: TRBJ2-6; v_gene: TRBV28; d_gene: -; CDR3aa: CATDSLGTNVLTF; CDR3nt: TGTGCCACCGACAGTTTGGGTACCAACGTCCTGACTTTC
abundance: -; j_gene: TRBJ2-4; v_gene: TRBV28; d_gene: -; CDR3aa: CASSGGGVIAKNIQYF; CDR3nt: TGTGCCAGCAGCGGAGGGGGGGTTATAGCCAAAAACATTCAGTACTTC
abundance: -; j_gene: TRBJ2-3; v_gene: TRBV18; d_gene: TRBD2; CDR3aa: CASSRLAGGADTQYF; CDR3nt: TGTGCCAGCTCCCGACTAGCGGGGGGCGCAGATACGCAGTATTTT
abundance: -; j_gene: TRBJ2-5; v_gene: TRBV25-1; d_gene: TRBD1; CDR3aa: CATTDRGRETQYF; CDR3nt: TGTGCCACTACAGACAGGGGGAGAGAGACCCAGTACTTC
abundance: -; j_gene: TRBJ1-1; v_gene: TRBV5-6; d_gene: TRBD1; CDR3aa: CASGRQGTEAFF; CDR3nt: TGTGCCAGCGGCCGACAGGGCACTGAAGCTTTCTTT
abundance: -; j_gene: TRBJ2-2; v_gene: TRBV7-2; d_gene: -; CDR3aa: CASRQQGSTGELFF; CDR3nt: TGTGCCAGCAGGCAACAGGGATCCACCGGGGAGCTGTTTTTT
abundance: -; j_gene: TRBJ1-5; v_gene: TRBV9; d_gene: -; CDR3aa: CASSVGCRGGACNQPQHF; CDR3nt: TGTGCCAGCAGCGTAGGTTGCCGTGGGGGGGCCTGCAATCAGCCCCAGCATTTT
abundance: -; j_gene: TRBJ1-2; v_gene: TRBV7-7; d_gene: -; CDR3aa: CASSLAGRIYGYTF; CDR3nt: TGTGCTAGCAGCTTAGCGGGACGGATCTATGGCTACACCTTC
abundance: -; j_gene: TRBJ1-2; v_gene: TRBV4-3; d_gene: TRBD1; CDR3aa: CASSREAGTGRHGYTF; CDR3nt: TGCGCCAGCAGCCGAGAGGCCGGGACAGGGAGGCATGGCTACACCTTC
abundance: -; j_gene: TRBJ2-7; v_gene: TRBV5-4; d_gene: -; CDR3aa: CASSLNDGANEQYF; CDR3nt: TGTGCCAGCAGCTTGAATGACGGGGCGAACGAGCAGTACTTC
abundance: -; j_gene: TRBJ2-5; v_gene: TRBV2; d_gene: -; CDR3aa: CASQGVETQYF; CDR3nt: TGTGCCAGCCAGGGTGTCGAGACCCAGTACTTC
abundance: -; j_gene: TRBJ2-5; v_gene: TRBV4-1; d_gene: -; CDR3aa: CASSRTGTDGQETQYF; CDR3nt: TGCGCCAGCAGCAGGACCGGGACTGATGGCCAAGAGACCCAGTACTTC
abundance: once; j_gene: TRBJ2-3; v_gene: TRBV5-1; d_gene: -; CDR3aa: CASRSSQGGGISPTDTQYF; CDR3nt: TGCGCCAGCAGATCGAGTCAGGGCGGCGGTATTAGTCCCACAGATACGCAGTATTTT
abundance: -; j_gene: TRBJ2-3; v_gene: TRBV28; d_gene: -; CDR3aa: CASLKPQDTQYF; CDR3nt: TGTGCCAGCCTCAAGCCCCAAGATACGCAGTATTTT
abundance: -; j_gene: TRBJ1-1; v_gene: TRBV29-1; d_gene: -; CDR3aa: CSVESEEDTEAFF; CDR3nt: TGCAGCGTTGAATCTGAAGAGGACACTGAAGCTTTCTTT
abundance: -; j_gene: TRBJ1-2; v_gene: TRBV19; d_gene: -; CDR3aa: CASSRGGYGYTF; CDR3nt: TGTGCCAGTAGTAGGGGTGGCTATGGCTACACCTTC
abundance: few; j_gene: TRBJ1-1; v_gene: TRBV18; d_gene: -; CDR3aa: CASSPVDLRTEAFF; CDR3nt: TGTGCCAGCTCACCAGTCGATTTGCGGACTGAAGCTTTCTTT
abundance: -; j_gene: TRBJ2-3; v_gene: TRBV7-6; d_gene: TRBD1; CDR3aa: CASSLATGSTDTQYF; CDR3nt: TGTGCCAGCAGCTTAGCGACAGGGAGCACAGATACGCAGTATTTT
abundance: few; j_gene: TRBJ1-1; v_gene: TRBV15; d_gene: TRBD1; CDR3aa: CATSRKAGQGEAFF; CDR3nt: TGTGCCACCAGCAGAAAAGCGGGACAGGGTGAAGCTTTCTTT
abundance: -; j_gene: TRBJ2-1; v_gene: TRBV27; d_gene: -; CDR3aa: CASRPSILYNEQFF; CDR3nt: TGTGCCAGCAGACCTAGCATTCTCTACAATGAGCAGTTCTTC
abundance: -; j_gene: TRBJ1-3; v_gene: TRBV18; d_gene: -; CDR3aa: CASSPPGSGSGNTIYF; CDR3nt: TGTGCCAGCTCACCACCAGGGTCCGGTTCTGGAAACACCATATATTTT
abundance: -; j_gene: TRBJ2-7; v_gene: TRBV6-6; d_gene: TRBD1; CDR3aa: CASGRTGAWGEQYF; CDR3nt: TGTGCCAGCGGCCGGACAGGGGCGTGGGGCGAGCAGTACTTC
abundance: few; j_gene: TRBJ1-5; v_gene: TRBV4-2; d_gene: TRBD1; CDR3aa: CASSQADREGQPQHF; CDR3nt: TGTGCCAGCAGCCAAGCGGACAGGGAAGGTCAGCCCCAGCATTTT
abundance: -; j_gene: TRBJ1-4; v_gene: TRBV2; d_gene: TRBD1; CDR3aa: CASSAQGYNEKLFF; CDR3nt: TGTGCCAGCAGTGCACAGGGGTATAATGAAAAACTGTTTTTT